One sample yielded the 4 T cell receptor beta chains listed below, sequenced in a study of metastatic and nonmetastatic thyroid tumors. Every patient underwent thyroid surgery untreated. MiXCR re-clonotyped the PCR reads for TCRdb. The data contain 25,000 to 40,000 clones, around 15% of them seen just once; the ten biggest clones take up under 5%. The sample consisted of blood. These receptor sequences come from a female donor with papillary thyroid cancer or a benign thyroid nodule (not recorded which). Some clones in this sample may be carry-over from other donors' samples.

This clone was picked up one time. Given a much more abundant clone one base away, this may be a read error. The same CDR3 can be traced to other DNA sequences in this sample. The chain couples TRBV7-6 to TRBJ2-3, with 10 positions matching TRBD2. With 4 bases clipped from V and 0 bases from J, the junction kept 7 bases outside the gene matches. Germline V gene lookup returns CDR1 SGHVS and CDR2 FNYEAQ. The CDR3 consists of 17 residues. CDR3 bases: TGTGCCAGCAGCTCTGGACTAGCGGAGACGAGCACAGATACGCAGTATTTT. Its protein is CASSSGLAETSTDTQYF.

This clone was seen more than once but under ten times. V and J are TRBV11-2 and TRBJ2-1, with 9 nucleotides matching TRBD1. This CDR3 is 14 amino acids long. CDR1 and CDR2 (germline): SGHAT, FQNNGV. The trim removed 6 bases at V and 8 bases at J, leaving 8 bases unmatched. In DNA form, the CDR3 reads TGTGCCAGCAGGACATATACAGGGGGCGATGAGCAGTTCTTC. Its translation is CASRTYTGGDEQFF.

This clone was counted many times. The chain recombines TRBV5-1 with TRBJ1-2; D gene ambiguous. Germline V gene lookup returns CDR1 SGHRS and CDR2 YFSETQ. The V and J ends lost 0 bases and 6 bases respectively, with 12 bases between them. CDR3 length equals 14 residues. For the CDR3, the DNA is TGCGCCAGCAGCTTGGCCCAGGATTTCGATGGCTACACCTTC. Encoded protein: CASSLAQDFDGYTF.

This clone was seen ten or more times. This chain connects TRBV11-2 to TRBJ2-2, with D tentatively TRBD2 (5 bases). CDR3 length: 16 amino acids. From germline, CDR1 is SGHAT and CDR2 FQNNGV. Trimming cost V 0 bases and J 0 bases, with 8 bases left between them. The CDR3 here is CASSLDIATNTGELFF. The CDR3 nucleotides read TGTGCCAGCAGCTTAGATATAGCGACGAACACCGGGGAGCTGTTTTTT. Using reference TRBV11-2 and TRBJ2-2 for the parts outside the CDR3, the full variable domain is EAGVAQSPRYKIIEKRQSVAFWCNPISGHATLYWYQQILGQGPKLLIQFQNNGVVDDSQLPKDRFSAERLKGVDSTLKIQPAKLEDSAVYLCASSLDIATNTGELFFGEGSRLTVL.